A selection of T cell receptor beta chains follows, all from one sample in a study of early stage breast cancer tumors. Repertoires were generated with immunoSEQ multiplex PCR, while TCRdb's copy carries only in-frame clones and drops some. The sample shows 4,000 to 5,000 clones, 60% to 75% of them seen only once. The sequenced sample consisted of breast tumor tissue. The source is a person aged 45-60 years with breast cancer. Each CDR3 is given with its conserved first and last residue. The D gene is left open where the match is weak.

j_call d_call v_call cdr3_aa
TRBJ1-6 TRBD1 TRBV7-9 CASSYQGGGSPLHF
TRBJ1-5 - TRBV6-6 CASSLEGRMGQPQHF
TRBJ1-2 - TRBV10-3 CAISLDRNYGYTF
TRBJ2-7 - TRBV7-9 CASSGGGYEQYF
TRBJ2-2 TRBD2 TRBV5-1 CASSLGLAGEDGELFF
TRBJ1-2 TRBD1 TRBV4-1 CASSQERDRVGGYTF
TRBJ2-7 - TRBV30 CAWSGAGLSYEQYF
TRBJ2-7 - TRBV2 CASSQTGYEQYF
TRBJ1-5 TRBD1 TRBV28 CASSLSSGQGDQPQHF
TRBJ2-2 - TRBV7-3 CASSPDVARGSTGGELFF
TRBJ1-6 - TRBV4-3 CASSQGIPGSNSPLHF
TRBJ1-1 - TRBV28 CASSLSRAEAFF
TRBJ2-1 TRBD2 TRBV11-3 CASSLGGTSVYNEQFF
TRBJ2-1 - TRBV4-2 CASSQVGGISYNEQFF
TRBJ1-1 - TRBV4-1 CASSQDLKGSEAFF
TRBJ2-2 - TRBV27 CASNQQSTGELFF
TRBJ2-2 - TRBV6-5 CATQEPNTGELFF
TRBJ1-5 - TRBV10-3 CAISESTGNQPQHF
TRBJ1-1 - TRBV11-2 CASSLERQGTEAFF
TRBJ1-5 - TRBV18 CASSPGQRGQPQHF
TRBJ1-1 - TRBV5-8 CASSRGEGPTEAFF
TRBJ2-7 TRBD1 TRBV6-1 CASSLDGTVRMEQYF
TRBJ2-6 TRBD2 TRBV5-5 CASSLVAGTGANVLTF
TRBJ1-2 TRBD1 TRBV7-9 CASSGGQGARGYTF
TRBJ1-4 TRBD1 TRBV6-4 CASTSILYDRDLSFGKLFF
TRBJ1-6 - TRBV27 CASSKWGTNSPLHF
TRBJ2-7 - TRBV9 CASSPRVGSREQYF
TRBJ2-7 - TRBV15 CATSKSPRRGAGLTEQYF
TRBJ1-5 TRBD1 TRBV5-1 CASSVRTGGIEPQHF
TRBJ2-7 TRBD1 TRBV6-1 CASSEQGTGPYEQYF
TRBJ2-7 - TRBV15 CATSPRGTYEQYF
TRBJ2-7 - TRBV7-2 CASSLAIDWEQYF
TRBJ2-7 TRBD2 TRBV9 CASSPGLAEGQGEQYF
TRBJ2-1 - TRBV6-4 CASSQQVTNEQFF
TRBJ1-4 - TRBV2 CASSPQGSGGEKLFF
TRBJ2-4 TRBD1 TRBV7-9 CASSWDRAKNIQYF
TRBJ2-3 TRBD1 TRBV19 CASRDRASTDTQYF
TRBJ2-2 - TRBV9 CASSPRLDTGELFF
TRBJ2-4 - TRBV7-8 CASSLGAKNIQYF
TRBJ1-4 - TRBV4-3 CASSQDPAGLNEKLFF
TRBJ2-7 TRBD1 TRBV7-8 CASSLGFGTGISYEQYF
TRBJ2-7 - TRBV4-2 CASSQGGQTYEQYF
TRBJ2-7 TRBD1 TRBV4-3 CASSQTIPGQGSYEQYF
TRBJ2-7 - TRBV7-9 CASSLGWTAVYEQYF
TRBJ1-1 - TRBV11-2 CASSLEPNTEAFF
TRBJ2-7 - TRBV29-1 CSVTLAEQGYEQYF
TRBJ2-1 TRBD2 TRBV5-1 CASSLGLAGNEQFF
TRBJ2-7 - TRBV7-2 CASSLPYEQYF
TRBJ2-7 TRBD1 TRBV7-2 CASSTPGQGADSSYF
TRBJ2-1 TRBD2 TRBV9 CASSPYGGVGLYNEQFF
TRBJ2-7 - TRBV4-1 CASSQGPDRITYEQYF
TRBJ2-7 - TRBV7-2 CASSLGYGTSQEQYF
TRBJ2-5 TRBD1 TRBV30 CAWLGQDVQETQYF
TRBJ2-5 - TRBV5-6 CASSPWPDPPGETQYF